These T cell receptor beta chains were read from a single sample in a study of cytomegalovirus exposure and HLA in healthy donors. Profiled with immunoSEQ multiplex PCR; TCRdb holds only in-frame clones, not every one. The table shows 150,000 to 200,000 clones, with about 81% occurring only once. Input material: PBMCs. The source of these receptors is a woman in her late teens or twenties in good health and CMV-seropositive. The CDR3 runs from the conserved cysteine through the conserved F or W. D genes are given only for firm matches. Clone size, where shown, is once, few, many, or a class for clones that have expanded.

clone_size | j_call | d_call | v_call | cdr3_aa | cdr3_nt
. | TRBJ1-1 | . | TRBV13 | CASSVTVNTEAFF | TGTGCCAGCAGCGTCACAGTGAACACTGAAGCTTTCTTT
once | TRBJ1-2 | . | TRBV30 | CAWREASGYTF | TGTGCCTGGAGGGAGGCGAGTGGCTACACCTTC
. | TRBJ1-2 | TRBD1 | TRBV5-6 | CASTAGGLPFYGYTF | TGTGCCAGCACTGCAGGGGGCCTCCCCTTCTATGGCTACACCTTC
. | TRBJ2-5 | . | TRBV7-9 | CASSFSPSGTPTYF | TGTGCCAGCAGCTTCTCACCGTCCGGGACTCCCACATACTTC
. | TRBJ1-1 | . | TRBV29-1 | CSVEGTEANTEAFF | TGCAGCGTTGAAGGGACAGAAGCCAACACTGAAGCTTTCTTT
. | TRBJ2-1 | TRBD2 | TRBV5-4 | CASRILAGGHEQFF | TGTGCCAGCAGGATACTAGCGGGGGGGCATGAGCAGTTCTTC
few | TRBJ1-1 | . | TRBV25-1 | CASSDLRERGNTEAFF | TGTGCCAGCAGCGACCTCAGGGAAAGGGGAAACACTGAAGCTTTCTTT
. | TRBJ2-3 | . | TRBV6-1 | CASRTGFSTDTQYF | TGTGCCAGCAGAACGGGATTCAGCACAGATACGCAGTATTTT
. | TRBJ2-5 | . | TRBV25-1 | CASSGLRQETQYF | TGTGCCAGCAGTGGCCTCAGGCAAGAGACCCAGTACTTC
. | TRBJ2-3 | TRBD1 | TRBV13 | CASSVTGTDTDTQYF | TGTGCCAGCAGCGTGACCGGGACAGACACAGATACGCAGTATTTT
. | TRBJ1-1 | . | TRBV9 | CASSATSGTREEAFF | TGTGCCAGCAGCGCTACATCCGGGACAAGGGAGGAAGCTTTCTTT
. | TRBJ2-3 | . | TRBV5-1 | CASSRAATRPDTQYF | TGCGCCAGCAGCCGAGCGGCCACCCGACCAGATACGCAGTATTTT
. | TRBJ1-6 | . | TRBV18 | CASSPTGQGSTISPLHF | TGTGCCAGCTCACCCACCGGGCAGGGGAGTACCATTTCACCCCTCCACTTT
. | TRBJ2-2 | TRBD2 | TRBV7-6 | CASSLRLGGGPLTGELFF | TGTGCCAGCAGCTTACGGTTAGGCGGGGGGCCTTTAACCGGGGAGCTGTTTTTT
. | TRBJ2-5 | TRBD2 | TRBV30 | CAWSVPLAGGTQYF | TGTGCCTGGAGTGTTCCCCTAGCGGGGGGGACCCAGTACTTC
. | TRBJ2-1 | . | TRBV4-2 | CASSPPGRGSGNEQFF | TGTGCCAGCAGCCCCCCAGGCCGGGGGAGCGGCAATGAGCAGTTCTTC
. | TRBJ1-2 | TRBD1 | TRBV7-9 | CASSWGTGPFDGYTF | TGTGCCAGCAGCTGGGGGACAGGCCCCTTCGATGGCTACACCTTC
. | TRBJ2-6 | TRBD2 | TRBV4-2 | CASSQDWGGSGANVLTF | TGTGCCAGCAGCCAAGATTGGGGGGGCTCTGGGGCCAACGTCCTGACTTTC
. | TRBJ2-1 | . | TRBV11-3 | CASSHNLPEQFF | TGTGCCAGCAGTCATAATCTACCTGAGCAGTTCTTC
. | TRBJ2-1 | . | TRBV9 | CASSPTGQYNEQFF | TGTGCCAGCAGCCCGACAGGCCAATACAATGAGCAGTTCTTC
. | TRBJ1-6 | . | TRBV9 | CASSGTVNSPLHF | TGTGCCAGCAGCGGGACAGTTAATTCACCCCTCCACTTT
. | TRBJ1-2 | . | TRBV29-1 | CSVEWAVGGYTF | TGCAGCGTTGAATGGGCAGTAGGCGGCTACACCTTC
. | TRBJ2-1 | TRBD2 | TRBV15 | CATSSWEGEQFF | TGTGCCACCAGCAGTTGGGAGGGGGAGCAGTTCTTC
. | TRBJ2-6 | . | TRBV30 | CAWSVPRQGLSGANVLTF | TGTGCCTGGAGTGTACCTCGGCAGGGGCTCTCTGGGGCCAACGTCCTGACTTTC
. | TRBJ2-3 | . | TRBV30 | CAWRSGPPQYF | TGTGCCTGGAGGTCAGGGCCACCGCAGTATTTT
. | TRBJ2-2 | . | TRBV5-1 | CASSLAPTNTGELFF | TGCGCCAGCAGCTTGGCCCCAACGAACACCGGGGAGCTGTTTTTT
few | TRBJ2-7 | TRBD2 | TRBV9 | CASSARGDNEQYF | TGTGCCAGCAGCGCGCGGGGGGACAACGAGCAGTACTTC
. | TRBJ1-2 | . | TRBV7-2 | CASSLASQAVNSYGYTF | TGTGCCAGCAGCTTAGCGTCCCAGGCTGTAAATTCATATGGCTACACCTTC
. | TRBJ1-6 | . | TRBV16 | CASSQQQGPYNSPLHF | TGTGCCAGCAGCCAGCAACAGGGCCCCTATAATTCACCCCTCCACTTT
. | TRBJ2-2 | . | TRBV5-6 | CASSTGTLGPTGELFF | TGTGCCAGCAGCACCGGGACACTCGGCCCCACCGGGGAGCTGTTTTTT
. | TRBJ2-3 | TRBD1 | TRBV6-1 | CASSERQGANTDTQYF | TGTGCCAGCAGTGAGAGACAGGGGGCGAACACAGATACGCAGTATTTT
. | TRBJ2-1 | TRBD1 | TRBV6-5 | CASSSRTGAYNEQFF | TGTGCCAGCAGTTCGAGGACAGGCGCCTACAATGAGCAGTTCTTC
. | TRBJ1-1 | TRBD1 | TRBV2 | CATGQGARTEAFF | TGTGCCACCGGACAGGGGGCGCGGACTGAAGCTTTCTTT